This T cell receptor beta chain was sequenced for a study of T cell repertoires in cytomegalovirus infection. This clonotype was observed a handful of times. As yet, its antigen is unknown. CDR1 SGHTA and CDR2 FQGNSA come from the germline V gene. The CDR3 runs to 13 residues. Trimming removed 5 bases at V and 5 bases at J, with 12 bases between. TCRdb independently ran MiXCR on the reads; one entry per CDR3 protein. Here the sample spans a few hundred thousand distinct CDR3 sequences, roughly 42% being singletons. The genes are TRBV7-2 and TRBJ1-2; no reliable D call. The receptor comes from a human donor in good health (CMV status not recorded). Some clones in this sample may be carry-over from other donors' samples. The sequencing used cultured PBMCs, collected from culture after CMV antigen stimulation. The CDR3 spells CASSEWTNYGYTF. Written as DNA, the CDR3 is TGTGCCAGCAGCGAATGGACGAATTATGGCTACACCTTC.